A selection of T cell receptor beta chains follows, all from one sample in a study of blood T cell repertoires in COVID-19. Clones were sequenced by immunoSEQ multiplex PCR, and TCRdb holds only the in-frame ones, with some missing. The sample lists some 370,000 clones; roughly 89% were seen once. Sequencing was carried out using peripheral blood. These receptors originate from a young man with active or convalescent COVID-19. Each CDR3 is given with its conserved first and last residue. Each record gives: clone size, J gene, V gene, D gene, CDR3 DNA, CDR3 protein. The D gene is left open where the match is weak. Size tells how often a clone was seen (once, few, many) or the class of an expanded clone, and some rows leave it out.

clone_size: -
j_call: TRBJ1-1
v_call: TRBV29-1
d_call: TRBD1
cdr3_nt: TGCAGCGGGGGACAGGAAGCTTTCTTT
cdr3_aa: CSGGQEAFF

clone_size: -
j_call: TRBJ2-7
v_call: TRBV6-2/TRBV6-3
d_call: TRBD1
cdr3_nt: TGTGCCAGCAGCTCTGTGACAGGGGGCCACGAGCAGTACTTC
cdr3_aa: CASSSVTGGHEQYF

clone_size: -
j_call: TRBJ2-1
v_call: TRBV7-6
d_call: TRBD2
cdr3_nt: TGTGCCAGCAGCCCACTGGCGGGAGGGGATGAGCAGTTCTTC
cdr3_aa: CASSPLAGGDEQFF

clone_size: -
j_call: TRBJ2-7
v_call: TRBV5-4
d_call: -
cdr3_nt: TGTGCCAGCAGGACTTGGGGCGCGGGGCCCTCCTACGAGCAGTACTTC
cdr3_aa: CASRTWGAGPSYEQYF

clone_size: -
j_call: TRBJ1-5
v_call: TRBV19
d_call: -
cdr3_nt: TGTGCCAGTAGTATGGACCCCCTAGGGGCCCAGCATTTT
cdr3_aa: CASSMDPLGAQHF

clone_size: once
j_call: TRBJ2-6
v_call: TRBV11-3
d_call: -
cdr3_nt: TGTGCCAGCAGCCCGGCCAGTTTCTCTGGGGCCAACGTGCTGACTTTC
cdr3_aa: CASSPASFSGANVLTF

clone_size: -
j_call: TRBJ2-3
v_call: TRBV20-1
d_call: TRBD2
cdr3_nt: TGCAGTGCTAGTAGTAGCGGGGGGCGGGATACGCAGTATTTT
cdr3_aa: CSASSSGGRDTQYF

clone_size: -
j_call: TRBJ2-1
v_call: TRBV7-7
d_call: -
cdr3_nt: TGTGCCAGCAGCGCCTTTTCCCGGAGCTCCTACAATGAGCAGTTCTTC
cdr3_aa: CASSAFSRSSYNEQFF

clone_size: -
j_call: TRBJ2-7
v_call: TRBV6-5
d_call: -
cdr3_nt: TGTGCCAGCAGCACAACTACGAGCTCCTACGAGCAGTACTTC
cdr3_aa: CASSTTTSSYEQYF

clone_size: -
j_call: TRBJ1-2
v_call: TRBV11-1
d_call: -
cdr3_nt: TGTGCCAGCAGCTTAGACCCGGCGGTTCGTGGCTACACCTTC
cdr3_aa: CASSLDPAVRGYTF

clone_size: -
j_call: TRBJ1-1
v_call: TRBV9
d_call: -
cdr3_nt: TGTGCCAGCAGCGTGGGGGGGCCCACTGAAGCTTTCTTT
cdr3_aa: CASSVGGPTEAFF

clone_size: once
j_call: TRBJ1-2
v_call: TRBV6-5
d_call: -
cdr3_nt: TGTGCCAGCGGCGGACAGTATGGCTACACCTTC
cdr3_aa: CASGGQYGYTF

clone_size: -
j_call: TRBJ2-1
v_call: TRBV19
d_call: -
cdr3_nt: TGTGCCAGTAGTATAGTGGGACAAGACAATGAGCAGTTCTTC
cdr3_aa: CASSIVGQDNEQFF

clone_size: -
j_call: TRBJ1-1
v_call: TRBV28
d_call: TRBD1
cdr3_nt: TGTGCCAGCTGGGGACAGGGCGCGGGGAGCTCTGAAGCTTTCTTT
cdr3_aa: CASWGQGAGSSEAFF

clone_size: -
j_call: TRBJ1-1
v_call: TRBV19
d_call: TRBD1
cdr3_nt: TGTGCCAGTAGTCCGAACCCCCGGACAGGCGGGAACACTGAAGCTTTCTTT
cdr3_aa: CASSPNPRTGGNTEAFF

clone_size: -
j_call: TRBJ1-4
v_call: TRBV14
d_call: -
cdr3_nt: TGTGCCAGCAGCCAAGTGCGAGGATCTAATGAAAAACTGTTTTTT
cdr3_aa: CASSQVRGSNEKLFF

clone_size: -
j_call: TRBJ2-1
v_call: TRBV6-5
d_call: TRBD2
cdr3_nt: TGTGCCAGCAATAACGGGGTAGCGGGGGGTAGGGAGCAGTTCTTC
cdr3_aa: CASNNGVAGGREQFF

clone_size: -
j_call: TRBJ1-2
v_call: TRBV6-5
d_call: -
cdr3_nt: TGTGCCAGCAGCACGGCGGGACTGATTATCTATGGCTACACCTTC
cdr3_aa: CASSTAGLIIYGYTF

clone_size: -
j_call: TRBJ1-2
v_call: TRBV27
d_call: -
cdr3_nt: TGTGCCAGCAGTTCCGAGGGCCCTAACTATGGCTACACCTTC
cdr3_aa: CASSSEGPNYGYTF

clone_size: -
j_call: TRBJ2-7
v_call: TRBV4-2
d_call: -
cdr3_nt: TGTGCCAGCAGCCCCGGGTTTGGGGAGCAGTACTTC
cdr3_aa: CASSPGFGEQYF

clone_size: -
j_call: TRBJ2-2
v_call: TRBV7-3
d_call: -
cdr3_nt: TGTGCCAGCACCATATCAGGGGGGTTGATGACCGGGGAGCTGTTTTTT
cdr3_aa: CASTISGGLMTGELFF

clone_size: few
j_call: TRBJ2-7
v_call: TRBV7-2
d_call: -
cdr3_nt: TGTGCCAGCAGCTTAAGTTCGGAAAGGGGGAACGAGCAGTACTTC
cdr3_aa: CASSLSSERGNEQYF

clone_size: -
j_call: TRBJ2-3
v_call: TRBV11-2
d_call: TRBD2
cdr3_nt: TGTGCCAGCAGCCCAAGGTTGACTAGCGCCCGAGATACGCAGTATTTT
cdr3_aa: CASSPRLTSARDTQYF

clone_size: -
j_call: TRBJ1-1
v_call: TRBV2
d_call: -
cdr3_nt: TGTGCCAGTCTAACAGTTCGCACTGAAGCTTTCTTT
cdr3_aa: CASLTVRTEAFF

clone_size: -
j_call: TRBJ1-2
v_call: TRBV20-1
d_call: -
cdr3_nt: TGCAGTGCCCAGGGCCTCTATGGCTACACCTTC
cdr3_aa: CSAQGLYGYTF

clone_size: -
j_call: TRBJ2-1
v_call: TRBV5-6
d_call: -
cdr3_nt: TGTGCCAGCAGCTTGCCCCCAGGGCTGGGTTACAATGAGCAGTTCTTC
cdr3_aa: CASSLPPGLGYNEQFF

clone_size: -
j_call: TRBJ2-6
v_call: TRBV7-6
d_call: -
cdr3_nt: TGTGCCAGCAGCTGGCTCCCTTCTGGGGCCAACGTCCTGACTTTC
cdr3_aa: CASSWLPSGANVLTF

clone_size: -
j_call: TRBJ2-1
v_call: TRBV5-4
d_call: TRBD2
cdr3_nt: TGTGCCAGCAGCGCGGGACTAGTGAATGGGGAGCAGTTCTTC
cdr3_aa: CASSAGLVNGEQFF

clone_size: once
j_call: TRBJ1-1
v_call: TRBV6-5
d_call: -
cdr3_nt: TGTGCCAGCAGTTACTTGAGAAAGGGAGTCAACACTGAAGCTTTCTTT
cdr3_aa: CASSYLRKGVNTEAFF

clone_size: -
j_call: TRBJ1-2
v_call: TRBV4-2
d_call: -
cdr3_nt: TGTGCCAGCAGCCAAGTCAGAGGGACTTCCGGCTACACCTTC
cdr3_aa: CASSQVRGTSGYTF

clone_size: -
j_call: TRBJ1-2
v_call: TRBV28
d_call: TRBD1
cdr3_nt: TGTGCCAGCACTGAGTACAGGGGAAACTATGGCTACACCTTC
cdr3_aa: CASTEYRGNYGYTF

clone_size: -
j_call: TRBJ2-1
v_call: TRBV4-2
d_call: -
cdr3_nt: TGTGCCAGCAGCCGGACCGGGAGCACCTACAATGAGCAGTTCTTC
cdr3_aa: CASSRTGSTYNEQFF

clone_size: -
j_call: TRBJ1-1
v_call: TRBV6-6
d_call: -
cdr3_nt: TGTGCCACCTTACTAGAGGCAGGAAACACTGAAGCTTTCTTT
cdr3_aa: CATLLEAGNTEAFF

clone_size: -
j_call: TRBJ1-2
v_call: TRBV19
d_call: TRBD1
cdr3_nt: TGTGCCAGTAGCACAGGGGGAGATAACAGGGGCTACACCTTC
cdr3_aa: CASSTGGDNRGYTF

clone_size: -
j_call: TRBJ2-2
v_call: TRBV4-2
d_call: TRBD2
cdr3_nt: TGTGCCAGCAGCCAAGGTCTTAGCGGGAGTCGAGACGGGGAGCTGTTTTTT
cdr3_aa: CASSQGLSGSRDGELFF

clone_size: -
j_call: TRBJ1-5
v_call: TRBV19
d_call: -
cdr3_nt: TGTGCCAGTAACTTTGACGGGTATAGCAATCAGCCCCAGCATTTT
cdr3_aa: CASNFDGYSNQPQHF

clone_size: -
j_call: TRBJ2-7
v_call: TRBV18
d_call: -
cdr3_nt: TGTGCCAGCTCACCCCAGGGAGGAGGAGGCTACGAGCAGTACTTC
cdr3_aa: CASSPQGGGGYEQYF

clone_size: -
j_call: TRBJ2-1
v_call: TRBV27
d_call: TRBD1
cdr3_nt: TGTGCCAGCAGTAGCTGGACAGGGAGCTCCTACAATGAGCAGTTCTTC
cdr3_aa: CASSSWTGSSYNEQFF

clone_size: -
j_call: TRBJ1-1
v_call: TRBV27
d_call: -
cdr3_nt: TGTGCCAGCAGATCCGGGAACACTGAAGCTTTCTTT
cdr3_aa: CASRSGNTEAFF

clone_size: -
j_call: TRBJ1-5
v_call: TRBV2
d_call: -
cdr3_nt: TGTGCCAGCAGTGAGTTTGCCGGGACAAGGGACAATCAGCCCCAGCATTTT
cdr3_aa: CASSEFAGTRDNQPQHF

clone_size: -
j_call: TRBJ2-5
v_call: TRBV5-6
d_call: -
cdr3_nt: TGTGCCAGCAGCTTGTCCCGACTAGATCAAGAGACCCAGTACTTC
cdr3_aa: CASSLSRLDQETQYF

clone_size: -
j_call: TRBJ2-1
v_call: TRBV5-5
d_call: -
cdr3_nt: TGTGCCAGCAGCCCCGGGGGGACACAACGGGCGCGGAAGTTCTTC
cdr3_aa: CASSPGGTQRARKFF

clone_size: -
j_call: TRBJ2-5
v_call: TRBV6-5
d_call: -
cdr3_nt: TGTGCCAGCAGCCCGATGGGGAGTGAGACCCAGTACTTC
cdr3_aa: CASSPMGSETQYF

clone_size: -
j_call: TRBJ2-1
v_call: TRBV10-3
d_call: -
cdr3_nt: TGTGCCATCGCGGCAGTGAGGGTTCTAGCGCTTAACTCCTACAATGAGCAGTTCTTC
cdr3_aa: CAIAAVRVLALNSYNEQFF

clone_size: -
j_call: TRBJ1-2
v_call: TRBV5-4
d_call: TRBD1
cdr3_nt: TGTGCCAGCAGCCCAAACAGGGGAGGCTACACCTTC
cdr3_aa: CASSPNRGGYTF

clone_size: -
j_call: TRBJ1-4
v_call: TRBV6-5
d_call: TRBD1
cdr3_nt: TGTGCCAGCACCACAGGGGCGAGAGAAAAACTGTTTTTT
cdr3_aa: CASTTGAREKLFF

clone_size: -
j_call: TRBJ2-5
v_call: TRBV27
d_call: -
cdr3_nt: TGTGCCAGCAACTTCGGGGAGACCCAGTACTTC
cdr3_aa: CASNFGETQYF

clone_size: once
j_call: TRBJ2-1
v_call: TRBV7-2
d_call: TRBD2
cdr3_nt: TGTGCCAGCAGCTCCCGACTAGCGGGAATCTCAAATGAGCAGTTCTTC
cdr3_aa: CASSSRLAGISNEQFF

clone_size: once
j_call: TRBJ2-2
v_call: TRBV9
d_call: -
cdr3_nt: TGTGCCAGCAGCGTAATGTCCGGGACAACGAACACCGGGGAGCTGTTTTTT
cdr3_aa: CASSVMSGTTNTGELFF

clone_size: -
j_call: TRBJ1-6
v_call: TRBV6-1
d_call: -
cdr3_nt: TGTGCCAGCAGTGAGGGCCGAAGCTCCTATAATTCACCCCTCCACTTT
cdr3_aa: CASSEGRSSYNSPLHF

clone_size: -
j_call: TRBJ2-1
v_call: TRBV4-1
d_call: TRBD2
cdr3_nt: TGCGCCAGCAGCCAAGGGACTAGCGTCAATGAGCAGTTCTTC
cdr3_aa: CASSQGTSVNEQFF

clone_size: -
j_call: TRBJ2-3
v_call: TRBV18
d_call: TRBD2
cdr3_nt: TGTGCCAGCTCACCGGGGACTAGCGGGGGGGCTGATACGCAGTATTTT
cdr3_aa: CASSPGTSGGADTQYF

clone_size: -
j_call: TRBJ1-2
v_call: TRBV12-3/TRBV12-4
d_call: TRBD1
cdr3_nt: TGTGCCAGCAGCGGACAGGGTAACTATGGCTACACCTTC
cdr3_aa: CASSGQGNYGYTF

clone_size: -
j_call: TRBJ1-1
v_call: TRBV2
d_call: -
cdr3_nt: TGTGCCGGCCACCGTATGAACACTGAAGCTTTCTTT
cdr3_aa: CAGHRMNTEAFF

clone_size: -
j_call: TRBJ2-1
v_call: TRBV27
d_call: TRBD1
cdr3_nt: TGTGCCAGCAGTTTACAACGGACAGGGATGAGCAATGAGCAGTTCTTC
cdr3_aa: CASSLQRTGMSNEQFF